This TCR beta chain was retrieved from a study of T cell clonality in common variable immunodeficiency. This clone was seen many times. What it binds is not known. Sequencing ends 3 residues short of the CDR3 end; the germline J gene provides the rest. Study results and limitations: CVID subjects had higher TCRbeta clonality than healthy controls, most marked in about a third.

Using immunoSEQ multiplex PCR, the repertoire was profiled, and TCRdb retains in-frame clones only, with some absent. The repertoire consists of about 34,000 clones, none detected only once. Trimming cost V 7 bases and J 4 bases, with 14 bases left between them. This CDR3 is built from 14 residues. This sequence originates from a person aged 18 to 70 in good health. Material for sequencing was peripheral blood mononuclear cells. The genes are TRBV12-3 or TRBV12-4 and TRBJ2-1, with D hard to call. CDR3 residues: CASKRWLDYNEQFF. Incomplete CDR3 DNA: TGTGCCAGCAAAAGGTGGCTAGATTACAATGAG.